One and the same sample provided the 32 T cell receptor beta chains below, sequenced in a study of cytomegalovirus exposure and HLA in healthy donors. Using immunoSEQ multiplex PCR, the repertoire was profiled, and TCRdb retains in-frame clones only, with some absent. The sample lists 150,000 to 200,000 clones, more than 75% occurring once. Sequenced input: PBMCs. The origin of the receptors is a woman in her twenties or thirties in good health and CMV-seronegative.

The rearrangement links TRBV27 to TRBJ1-1; D gene unclear. V lost 0 bases, J lost 0 bases, and 8 bases lay in between. CDR1 and CDR2 from the germline V gene are MNHEY and SMNVEV (reference sequence). The CDR3 runs to 15 residues. CDR3 in DNA: TGTGCCAGCAGTTTATCGGGCAGCCTGAACACTGAAGCTTTCTTT. Translation: CASSLSGSLNTEAFF.

The genes are TRBV23-1 and TRBJ2-7, with D unresolved. TRBV23-1 is an ORF, and what it does is uncertain. This CDR3 has 15 amino acids. Trimming pared 4 bases from V and 1 base from J, leaving 14 bases between. The CDR3: CASSRKTQVSYEQYF. In nucleotides, the CDR3 is TGCGCCAGCAGTCGGAAGACCCAGGTGTCCTACGAGCAGTACTTC.

V and J are TRBV6-1 and TRBJ1-5; TRBD1 agrees at 9 bases. The CDR3 runs 16 residues. Germline V CDR1 and CDR2: MNHNS, SASEGT. With V trimmed by 2 bases and J by 6 bases, 8 bases remained unmatched. This CDR3 reads CASSEPRTGVGQPQHF. CDR3 nucleotide sequence: TGTGCCAGCAGTGAACCACGGACAGGGGTGGGTCAGCCCCAGCATTTT.

The CDR3 nucleotides are TGCGCCAGCAGCTCGACTAGCGGGGTCACCTACAATGAGCAGTTCTTC. It codes for CASSSTSGVTYNEQFF. This rearrangement joins TRBV5-1 to TRBJ2-1; 11 nucleotides line up with TRBD2. V shed 3 bases, J shed 2 bases, and the junction held 4 bases outside the gene matches. Per germline, CDR1 SGHRS and CDR2 YFSETQ. This CDR3 spans 16 amino acids.

The chain couples TRBV5-4 to TRBJ2-2, with 9 bases matching TRBD2. The CDR3 has 15 amino acids. The ends lost 5 bases at V and 1 base at J; junction bases unmatched: 3. Per germline, CDR1 SGHNT and CDR2 YYREEE (reference sequence). The CDR3 DNA is TGTGCCAGCAGTTATAGCGGGAGGAACACCGGGGAGCTGTTTTTT. It codes for CASSYSGRNTGELFF.

This chain connects TRBV14 to TRBJ2-7; D not resolved. The germline V and J ends were trimmed by 4 bases and 2 bases, with 6 bases remaining between them. The CDR3 spans 12 residues. Germline assignment: CDR1 SGHDN and CDR2 FVKESK. The CDR3 DNA reads as TGTGCCAGCAGCCTATCTACCTACGAGCAGTACTTC. The encoded protein is CASSLSTYEQYF.

The chain uses TRBV29-1 and TRBJ2-5; TRBD1 agrees at 8 bases. V lost 4 bases and J lost 2; bases outside the gene matches: 0. The CDR3 sequence is 12 residues long. Germline V gives CDR1 SQVTM, CDR2 ANQGSEA. The CDR3 is CSVGTGQETQYF. The CDR3 bases are TGCAGCGTTGGGACAGGGCAAGAGACCCAGTACTTC. Drawing the rest from reference TRBV29-1 and TRBJ2-5, the complete variable domain is SAVISQKPSRDICQRGTSLTIQCQVDSQVTMMFWYRQQPGQSLTLIATANQGSEATYESGFVIDKFPISRPNLTFSTLTVSNMSPEDSSIYLCSVGTGQETQYFGPGTRLLVL.

The gene calls are TRBV4-1 and TRBJ1-1; TRBD1 aligns across 7 bases. The germline gives CDR1 MGHRA, CDR2 YSYEKL. Unmatched junction bases numbered 11, after V lost 4 bases and J lost 3 bases. The CDR3 is made up of 16 amino acids. The CDR3 loop is CASSPGDRLGDTEAFF. CDR3 in DNA: TGCGCCAGCAGCCCCGGGGACAGATTAGGGGACACTGAAGCTTTCTTT.

The gene calls are TRBV2 and TRBJ1-6; 12 bases agree with TRBD1. The CDR3 loop spans 16 amino acids. V gave up 6 bases and J gave up 7 bases; unmatched junction bases: 7. Germline loops: CDR1 SNHLY, CDR2 FYNNEI. The CDR3 is CASRVGTGGWNSPLHF. DNA for the CDR3: TGTGCCAGCAGGGTCGGGACAGGGGGCTGGAATTCACCCCTCCACTTT.

The chain has TRBV9 and TRBJ1-2; TRBD1 might be the D (6 bases). V lost 3 bases and J 3 bases, leaving 30 bases between the germline ends. The germline CDR1 and CDR2 sequences are SGDLS and YYNGEE. This CDR3 has 20 residues. CDR3 in DNA: TGTGCCAGCAGCGCCCCTGGGGCAGGGGCGAGGCCCGAAGATCACTATGGCTACACCTTC. This translates into CASSAPGAGARPEDHYGYTF. The full variable domain, in which reference TRBV9 and TRBJ1-2 provide the parts outside the CDR3, is DSGVTQTPKHLITATGQRVTLRCSPRSGDLSVYWYQQSLDQGLQFLIQYYNGEERAKGNILERFSAQQFPDLHSELNLSSLELGDSALYFCASSAPGAGARPEDHYGYTFGSGTRLTVV.

The V gene is TRBV6-4, the J gene TRBJ2-6; TRBD2 is a possible D gene (5 bases). The ends were cut back, 4 bases at V and 0 bases at J, with 13 bases in the middle. The CDR3 is 17 residues long. CDR1 is MRHNA, CDR2 SNTAGT, per germline. The CDR3 here is CASSAGLGPSGANVLTF. CDR3 sequence (DNA): TGTGCCAGCAGTGCCGGACTGGGCCCCTCTGGGGCCAACGTCCTGACTTTC.

CDR3 residues: CASSSPGQGAYGYTF. The CDR3 DNA reads as TGTGCCAGCAGTTCACCGGGACAGGGGGCTTATGGCTACACCTTC. The chain recombines TRBV6-5 with TRBJ1-2, with 12 bases aligning to TRBD1. The germline V gene has CDR1 MNHEY and CDR2 SVGAGI. This CDR3 contains 15 residues. The trim removed 4 bases at V and 5 bases at J, leaving 5 bases unmatched.

This clone showed up just once. The rearrangement links TRBV5-4 to TRBJ1-2, with D maybe TRBD1 (6 bases). This CDR3 spans 17 amino acids. From germline, CDR1 is SGHNT and CDR2 YYREEE (reference sequence). V dropped 1 base and J dropped 3 bases, with 19 bases sitting between them. The CDR3 sequence is CASSLLNRIQGDYGYTF. The CDR3, as DNA: TGTGCCAGCAGCTTGTTAAACCGTATACAGGGTGACTATGGCTACACCTTC. Supplemented by reference TRBV5-4 and TRBJ1-2, the full variable domain reads ETGVTQSPTHLIKTRGQQVTLRCSSQSGHNTVSWYQQALGQGPQFIFQYYREEENGRGNFPPRFSGLQFPNYSSELNVNALELDDSALYLCASSLLNRIQGDYGYTFGSGTRLTVV.

V is TRBV6-5 and J is TRBJ1-4; TRBD1 matches 7 bases. Germline trimming cut 8 bases from V and 4 bases from J; bases unmatched to any gene: 7. The CDR3 covers 14 residues. The germline CDR1 and CDR2 sequences are MNHEY and SVGAGI. The CDR3 spells CASRRDSSNEKLFF. DNA of the CDR3: TGTGCCAGCCGACGGGACAGCAGTAATGAAAAACTGTTTTTT.

The chain couples TRBV19 to TRBJ1-2; a weak D match, TRBD1 (5 bases). Per germline, CDR1 LNHDA and CDR2 SQIVND (reference sequence). The CDR3 runs 15 residues. The germline V and J ends were trimmed by 6 bases and 3 bases, with 17 bases remaining between them. This CDR3 reads CASSHSGFGYYGYTF. The CDR3 DNA reads as TGTGCCAGTAGCCATTCAGGGTTTGGGTACTATGGCTACACCTTC.

This clone was observed a handful of times. The sample has other DNA sequences that encode this CDR3 too. CDR3 sequence: CATSSDSSGANVLTF. The CDR3 nucleotides are TGTGCCACCAGCAGCGACAGCTCTGGGGCCAACGTCCTGACTTTC. The chain has TRBV15 and TRBJ2-6; weak D call: TRBD1 (5 bases). The CDR3 has 15 amino acids. V was shortened by 3 bases and J by 0 bases, with 6 bases between the two germline ends. Germline V gene lookup returns CDR1 LNHNV and CDR2 YYDKDF (reference sequence).

This rearrangement joins TRBV5-1 to TRBJ1-2, with 8 bases matching TRBD1. Trimming at V came to 6 bases and at J to 8 bases, leaving 12 bases not matched to a gene. The CDR3 extends over 14 amino acids. Looked up from germline, CDR1 is SGHRS and CDR2 is YFSETQ. CDR3 protein: CASNPGQGLGGYTF. The CDR3 region has the DNA TGCGCCAGCAACCCCGGACAGGGTTTGGGCGGCTACACCTTC.

The chain combines TRBV29-1 with TRBJ1-1; D might be TRBD1 (6 bases). This CDR3 region has 15 residues. Germline V gene lookup returns CDR1 SQVTM and CDR2 ANQGSEA. Trimming removed 7 bases at V and 6 bases at J, with 24 bases between. CDR3 bases: TGCAGCGCCGGGGGGCCTGGACAGAAAAGGGCTGAAGCTTTCTTT. Its translation is CSAGGPGQKRAEAFF.

This clone was recorded once. V usage is TRBV2 and J usage is TRBJ2-1; TRBD2 agrees at 12 bases. V trimming: 4 bases; J trimming: 5 bases; junction bases outside the gene matches: 6. Germline-derived CDR1 and CDR2 are SNHLY and FYNNEI. This CDR3 has 16 residues. CDR3 sequence (DNA): TGTGCCAGCAGTGGCCAGACTAGCGGGGGTCACAATGAGCAGTTCTTC. As protein: CASSGQTSGGHNEQFF. Full variable domain (missing parts from reference TRBV2 and TRBJ2-1): EPEVTQTPSHQVTQMGQEVILRCVPISNHLYFYWYRQILGQKVEFLVSFYNNEISEKSEIFDDQFSVERPDGSNFTLKIRSTKLEDSAMYFCASSGQTSGGHNEQFFGPGTRLTVL.

This chain joins TRBV10-3 and TRBJ2-7, with 13 bases aligning to TRBD2. This CDR3 is 14 amino acids long. Losses at the gene ends were 6 bases for V and 3 bases for J; bases not matched to a gene: 2. Looked up from germline, CDR1 is ENHRY and CDR2 is SYGVKD. Here the CDR3 reads CAIRTSGGFYEQYF. In nucleotides, the CDR3 is TGTGCCATCAGGACTAGCGGGGGGTTCTACGAGCAGTACTTC.

The chain recombines TRBV5-1 with TRBJ2-5; 9 nucleotides line up with TRBD2. Germline V lookup: CDR1 SGHRS, CDR2 YFSETQ. There are 15 residues in the CDR3. V lost 2 bases to trimming and J lost 4 bases; unmatched junction nucleotides: 6. The CDR3 DNA is TGCGCCAGCAGCTTACCTAGCGGGGCTTCAGAGACCCAGTACTTC. As protein: CASSLPSGASETQYF.

This rearrangement joins TRBV19 to TRBJ2-5; TRBD2 might be the D (5 bases). The V gene's germline CDR1 is LNHDA and CDR2 SQIVND (reference sequence). V gave up 4 bases and J gave up 1 base, with 13 bases separating them. The CDR3 runs to 15 residues. The CDR3 nucleotides read TGTGCCAGTAGTACCCCCCTAGGACTCCAAGAGACCCAGTACTTC. Its protein is CASSTPLGLQETQYF.

The chain joins TRBV19 to TRBJ2-7; a weak D match, TRBD2 (5 bases). The germline V gene has CDR1 LNHDA and CDR2 SQIVND (reference sequence). This CDR3 comprises 13 residues. The V and J ends lost 4 bases and 1 base respectively, with 8 bases between them. The CDR3 DNA follows: TGTGCCAGTAGTAGGAGCGGATCCTACGAGCAGTACTTC. The encoded protein is CASSRSGSYEQYF.

The rearrangement joins TRBV19 to TRBJ1-1; D possibly corresponds to TRBD1 (6 bases). V gave up 4 bases and J gave up 5 bases, with 8 bases separating them. Germline V lookup: CDR1 LNHDA, CDR2 SQIVND (reference sequence). The CDR3 length is 12 residues. CDR3 DNA: TGTGCCAGTAGTAAGAGGGGGACTGAAGCTTTCTTT. It is translated as CASSKRGTEAFF.

The CDR3 is CASSQGGMGTEAFF. In DNA form, the CDR3 reads TGCGCCAGCAGCCAAGGCGGGATGGGCACTGAAGCTTTCTTT. The J gene is TRBJ1-1, the V gene TRBV4-1; D uncertain. V was pared by 1 base and J by 4 bases, with 10 bases between. CDR1 is MGHRA, CDR2 YSYEKL, per germline. The CDR3 has 14 amino acids.

The V call is TRBV4-2, the J call TRBJ2-3; 13 bases match TRBD2. The J segment lost 7 bases and the V segment lost 0 bases, leaving 4 bases of the junction unmatched. The CDR3 sequence is 16 residues long. Germline CDR1 and CDR2: LGHNA and YNFKEQ. The chain's CDR3 is CASSQDSGTSGNTQYF. In DNA form, the CDR3 reads TGTGCCAGCAGCCAAGATAGTGGGACTAGCGGGAATACGCAGTATTTT.

This clone was seen a handful of times. V usage is TRBV6-6 and J usage is TRBJ2-7; D perhaps matches TRBD1 (6 bases). Germline-derived CDR1 and CDR2 are MNHNY and SVGAGI (reference sequence). This CDR3 comprises 13 residues. Trimming took 6 bases from V and 3 from J, leaving 12 bases between them. The CDR3 loop reads CASRETGNYEQYF. Here the CDR3 DNA reads TGTGCCAGCAGGGAGACAGGTAACTACGAGCAGTACTTC.

This clone was seen a few times. V is TRBV15 and J is TRBJ2-7, with 8 bases fitting TRBD1. V shed 9 bases, J shed 2 bases, and the junction held 6 bases outside the gene matches. The V gene's germline CDR1 is LNHNV and CDR2 YYDKDF (reference sequence). This CDR3 is built from 13 residues. The CDR3 spells CATGRGQAYEQYF. The CDR3 nucleotides are TGTGCCACGGGACGGGGACAGGCCTACGAGCAGTACTTC.

The chain is built from TRBV6-5 and TRBJ1-1; maybe TRBD1 (5 bases). Germline V lookup: CDR1 MNHEY, CDR2 SVGAGI. V dropped 10 bases and J dropped 1 base, with 16 bases sitting between them. The CDR3 loop spans 14 amino acids. CDR3 nucleotide sequence: TGTGCCACCCGCGTCGACAGCCCGAACACTGAAGCTTTCTTT. Translated, it gives CATRVDSPNTEAFF.

The chain joins TRBV4-3 to TRBJ1-6; 7 bases agree with TRBD1. V lost 4 bases and J lost 2; bases outside the gene matches: 5. Germline CDR1 and CDR2: LGHNA and YSLEER. This CDR3 has 16 amino acids. DNA of the CDR3: TGCGCCAGCAGCCGTTCCCAGGGGGCCTATAATTCACCCCTCCACTTT. Translated, it gives CASSRSQGAYNSPLHF.

V usage is TRBV7-8 and J usage is TRBJ1-5; maybe TRBD1 (6 bases). From germline, CDR1 is SGHVS and CDR2 FQNEAQ. CDR3 length: 16 amino acids. V lost 1 base to trimming and J lost 2 bases, with 12 bases between them. CDR3 region: CASSLVPRGGNQPQHF. The CDR3 DNA reads as TGTGCCAGCAGCTTAGTTCCCAGGGGTGGCAATCAGCCCCAGCATTTT.

The V gene is TRBV5-6, the J gene TRBJ1-2; the match to TRBD1 covers 7 bases. Trimming took 4 bases from V and 0 from J; bases not matched to a gene: 9. The germline gives CDR1 SGHDT, CDR2 YYEEEE. The CDR3 is 16 residues long. The DNA of the CDR3 is TGTGCCAGCAGCCCCTGGACAGGAGATGCTAACTATGGCTACACCTTC. Residues: CASSPWTGDANYGYTF. The full variable domain, its missing parts supplied by reference TRBV5-6 and TRBJ1-2, is DAGVTQSPTHLIKTRGQQVTLRCSPKSGHDTVSWYQQALGQGPQFIFQYYEEEERQRGNFPDRFSGHQFPNYSSELNVNALLLGDSALYLCASSPWTGDANYGYTFGSGTRLTVV.